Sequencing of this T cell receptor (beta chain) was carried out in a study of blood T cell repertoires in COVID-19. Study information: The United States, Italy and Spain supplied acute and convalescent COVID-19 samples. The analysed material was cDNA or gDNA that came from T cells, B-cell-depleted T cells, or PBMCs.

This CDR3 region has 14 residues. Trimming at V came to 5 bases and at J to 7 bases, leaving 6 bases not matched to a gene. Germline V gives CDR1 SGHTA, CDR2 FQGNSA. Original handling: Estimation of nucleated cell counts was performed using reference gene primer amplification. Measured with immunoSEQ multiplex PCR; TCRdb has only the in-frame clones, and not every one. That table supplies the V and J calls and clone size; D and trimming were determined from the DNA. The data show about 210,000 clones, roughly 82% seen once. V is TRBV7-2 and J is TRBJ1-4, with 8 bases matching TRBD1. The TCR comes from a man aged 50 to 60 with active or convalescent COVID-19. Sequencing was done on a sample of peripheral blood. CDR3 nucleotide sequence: TGTGCCAGCAGCCCAGGGGGCGGCGGTGAAAAACTGTTTTTT. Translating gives CASSPGGGGEKLFF. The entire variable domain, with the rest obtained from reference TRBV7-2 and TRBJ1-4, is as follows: GAGVSQSPSNKVTEKGKDVELRCDPISGHTALYWYRQSLGQGLEFLIYFQGNSAPDKSGLPSDRFSAERTGGSVSTLTIQRTQQEDSAVYLCASSPGGGGEKLFFGSGTQLSVL.